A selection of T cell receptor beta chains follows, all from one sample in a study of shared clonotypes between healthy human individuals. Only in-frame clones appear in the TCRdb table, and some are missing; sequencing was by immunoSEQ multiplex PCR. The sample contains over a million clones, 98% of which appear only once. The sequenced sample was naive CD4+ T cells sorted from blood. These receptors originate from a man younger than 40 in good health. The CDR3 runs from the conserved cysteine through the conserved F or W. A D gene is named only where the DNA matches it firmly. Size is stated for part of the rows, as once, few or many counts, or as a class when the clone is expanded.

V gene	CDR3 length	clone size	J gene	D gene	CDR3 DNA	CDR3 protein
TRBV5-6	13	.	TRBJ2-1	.	TGTGCCAGCAGCATGAACAGACGCAATGAGCAGTTCTTC	CASSMNRRNEQFF
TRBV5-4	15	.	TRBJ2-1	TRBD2	TGTGCCAGCAGCTTGTCTAGCGGCTCCTACAATGAGCAGTTCTTC	CASSLSSGSYNEQFF
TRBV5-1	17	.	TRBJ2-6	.	TGCGCCAGCAGCTTGGCGGGCCTGAGCTCTGGGGCCAACGTCCTGACTTTC	CASSLAGLSSGANVLTF
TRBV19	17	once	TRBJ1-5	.	TGTGCCAGTAGTACTACCCGTGGGACCTCCGGCAATCAGCCCCAGCATTTT	CASSTTRGTSGNQPQHF
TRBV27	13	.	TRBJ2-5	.	TGTGCCACCAAACGAACACCGAAAGAGACCCAGTACTTC	CATKRTPKETQYF
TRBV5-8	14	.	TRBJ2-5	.	TGTGCCAGCAGCTTGATTAGCGGTCAAGAGACCCAGTACTTC	CASSLISGQETQYF
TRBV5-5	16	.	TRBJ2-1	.	TGTGCCAGCAGCTTGTTTATGGATAGCTCCTACAATGAGCAGTTCTTC	CASSLFMDSSYNEQFF
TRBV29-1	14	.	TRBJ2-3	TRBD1	TGCAGCGTTGATTCCGGGACAGCCACAGATACGCAGTATTTT	CSVDSGTATDTQYF
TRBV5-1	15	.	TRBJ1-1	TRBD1	TGCGCCAGCCGCCCGACAGGGGGGGTTGGGACTGAAGCTTTCTTT	CASRPTGGVGTEAFF
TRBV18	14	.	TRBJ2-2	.	TGTGCCAGCTCACCACGACCTAGAACCGGGGAGCTGTTTTTT	CASSPRPRTGELFF
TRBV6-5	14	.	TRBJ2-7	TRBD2	TGTGCCAGCAGACCTAGCGGGCGCTCCTACGAGCAGTACTTC	CASRPSGRSYEQYF
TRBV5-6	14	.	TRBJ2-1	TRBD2	TGTGCCAGCTTTGGGGTAGCGGGAGATGTTGAGCAGTTCTTC	CASFGVAGDVEQFF
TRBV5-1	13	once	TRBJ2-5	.	TGCGCCAGCAGCTTGGCAGTACAAGAGACCCAGTACTTC	CASSLAVQETQYF
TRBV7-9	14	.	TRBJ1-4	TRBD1	TGTGCCAGCAGCCGAGGGGGCCTTGGTGAAAAACTGTTTTTT	CASSRGGLGEKLFF
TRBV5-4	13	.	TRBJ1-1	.	TGTGCCAGCAGCTTGCAGGGATGGACTGAAGCTTTCTTT	CASSLQGWTEAFF
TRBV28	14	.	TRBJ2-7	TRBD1	TGTGCCAGCAGTCAAAACAGGGGGTCCTACGAGCAGTACTTC	CASSQNRGSYEQYF
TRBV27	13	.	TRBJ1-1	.	TGTGCCAGCAGTTTTAGCACAGGGTATGAAGCTTTCTTT	CASSFSTGYEAFF
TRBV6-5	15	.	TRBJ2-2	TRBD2	TGTGCCAGCAGCCCGGCGGGAGGGCCCTCCGGGGAGCTGTTTTTT	CASSPAGGPSGELFF
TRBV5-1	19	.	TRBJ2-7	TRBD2	TGCGCCAGCAGCCAAAGGGGGACTAGCGGGAGCTCCCTGAGGTACGAGCAGTACTTC	CASSQRGTSGSSLRYEQYF
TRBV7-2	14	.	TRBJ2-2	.	TGTGCCAGCAGCCCGATTTCGAACACCGGGGAGCTGTTTTTT	CASSPISNTGELFF
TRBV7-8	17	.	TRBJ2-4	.	TGTGCCAGCAGCCTGCGGGCGGGCGACAGAGCAAAAAACATTCAGTACTTC	CASSLRAGDRAKNIQYF
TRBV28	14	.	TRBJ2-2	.	TGTGCCAGCAGTCGACCGACAAGCACCGGGGAGCTGTTTTTT	CASSRPTSTGELFF
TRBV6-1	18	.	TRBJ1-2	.	TGTGCCAGCAGTGAATTCGGGTTCTCCGACTTCTCTAACTATGGCTACACCTTC	CASSEFGFSDFSNYGYTF
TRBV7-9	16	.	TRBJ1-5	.	TGTGCCAGCAGCTTATGGGCAGGGGATAGCAATCAGCCCCAGCATTTT	CASSLWAGDSNQPQHF
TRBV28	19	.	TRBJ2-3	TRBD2	TGTGCCAGCAGTTATCCAGCGGGAGGCCCCAGTAGTAACACAGATACGCAGTATTTT	CASSYPAGGPSSNTDTQYF
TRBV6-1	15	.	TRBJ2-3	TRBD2	TGTGCCAGCGGACTAGCGGGAGGGCCCACAGATACGCAGTATTTT	CASGLAGGPTDTQYF
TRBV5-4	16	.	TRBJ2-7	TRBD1	TGTGCCAGCAGCTTGTCCCTCCGACAGGGATCGTACGAGCAGTACTTC	CASSLSLRQGSYEQYF
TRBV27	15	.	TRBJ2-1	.	TGTGCCAGCAGTGCCGGGCTTCTGGCCTACAATGAGCAGTTCTTC	CASSAGLLAYNEQFF
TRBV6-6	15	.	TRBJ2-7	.	TGTGCCAGCAGTTACTCTGGCTCCCCGGGCTACGAGCAGTACTTC	CASSYSGSPGYEQYF
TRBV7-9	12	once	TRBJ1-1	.	TGTGTCAGTGACGCGGGTAGCACTGAAGCTTTCTTT	CVSDAGSTEAFF
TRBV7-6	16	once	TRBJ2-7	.	TGTGCCAGCAGCTTAGGGGCGATAGGGGGATCCTACGAGCAGTACTTC	CASSLGAIGGSYEQYF
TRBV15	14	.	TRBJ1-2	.	TGTGCCACCAGCAGAGATCGCCAGAACTATGGCTACACCTTC	CATSRDRQNYGYTF
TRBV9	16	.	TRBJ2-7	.	TGTGCCAGCAGCGCGGACGACAGGTTTTTAACCTACGAGCAGTACTTC	CASSADDRFLTYEQYF
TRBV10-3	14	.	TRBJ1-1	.	TGTGCCATCAGTGTTGTAGGAGGGAACACTGAAGCTTTCTTT	CAISVVGGNTEAFF
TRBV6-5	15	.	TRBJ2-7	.	TGTGCCAGCAGTTACACGCTAATTGCTACCTACGAGCAGTACTTC	CASSYTLIATYEQYF
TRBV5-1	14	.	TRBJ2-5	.	TGCGCCAGCAGCTTGGCCAGGGTTACAGAGACCCAGTACTTC	CASSLARVTETQYF
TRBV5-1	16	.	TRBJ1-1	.	TGCGCCAGCAGCTTTAGTGGGGTCGCGTCTGTCACTGAAGCTTTCTTT	CASSFSGVASVTEAFF
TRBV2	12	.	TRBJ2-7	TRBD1	TGTGCCAGCAGTGACAGGGGGCTCGAGCAGTACTTC	CASSDRGLEQYF
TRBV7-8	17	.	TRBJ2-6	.	TGTGCCAGCAGACCCCACTCCGCCCTGTCTGGGGCCAACGTCCTGACTTTC	CASRPHSALSGANVLTF
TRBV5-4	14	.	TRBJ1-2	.	TGTGCCAGCAGCTTGGCGGGGGCTCGTTATGGCTACACCTTC	CASSLAGARYGYTF
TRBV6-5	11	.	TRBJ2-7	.	TGTGCCAGCAGCCTCGGGGGCGAGCAGTACTTC	CASSLGGEQYF
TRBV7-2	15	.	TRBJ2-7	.	TGTGCCAGCAGCTTATCCAGGGGTCCCTTCTACGAGCAGTACTTC	CASSLSRGPFYEQYF
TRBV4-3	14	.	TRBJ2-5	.	TGCGCCAGCAGCCAAGCAGGCACGGGGGAGACCCAGTACTTC	CASSQAGTGETQYF
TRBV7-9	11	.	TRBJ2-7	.	TGTGCCAGCAGCCCTAGGGGTGAGCAGTACTTC	CASSPRGEQYF
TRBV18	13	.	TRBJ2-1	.	TGTGCCAGCTCGCGGACGGTCTACAATGAGCAGTTCTTC	CASSRTVYNEQFF
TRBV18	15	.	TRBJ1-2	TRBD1	TGTGCCAGCTCAGCGCTGGGACAGGAAAACTATGGCTACACCTTC	CASSALGQENYGYTF
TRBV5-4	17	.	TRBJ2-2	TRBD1	TGTGCCAGCAGCACCCGACCCGGGACAGAAAACACCGGGGAGCTGTTTTTT	CASSTRPGTENTGELFF
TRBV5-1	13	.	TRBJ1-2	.	TGCGCCAGCAGTTCGCTGGGCGACTATGGCTACACCTTC	CASSSLGDYGYTF
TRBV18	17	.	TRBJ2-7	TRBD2	TGTGCCAGCTCCTTCTCCGGCCTTAGCGGGTCCCGGTACGAGCAGTACTTC	CASSFSGLSGSRYEQYF
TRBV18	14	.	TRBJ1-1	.	TGTGCCAGCTTAACGACAGGAATGAACACTGAAGCTTTCTTT	CASLTTGMNTEAFF
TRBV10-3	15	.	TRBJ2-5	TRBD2	TGTGCCATCAGTCAGCGCGGGAGGGCTCGGGAGACCCAGTACTTC	CAISQRGRARETQYF
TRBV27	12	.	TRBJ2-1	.	TGTGCCAGCAGTTCGTACCGGGACCAGCAGTTCTTC	CASSSYRDQQFF
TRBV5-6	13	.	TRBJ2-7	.	TGTGCCAGCAGGTGGGGCAGTGCCTACGAGCAGTACTTC	CASRWGSAYEQYF
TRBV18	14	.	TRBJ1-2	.	TGTGCCAGCTCATCCTTGGTAGGGTCCTATGGCTACACCTTC	CASSSLVGSYGYTF
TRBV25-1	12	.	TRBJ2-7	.	TGTGCCAGCATGAGCGGCTCCTACGAGCAGTACTTC	CASMSGSYEQYF
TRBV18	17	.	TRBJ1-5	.	TGTGCCAGCTCACCACGGGCAGGGCCCTATAGCAATCAGCCCCAGCATTTT	CASSPRAGPYSNQPQHF